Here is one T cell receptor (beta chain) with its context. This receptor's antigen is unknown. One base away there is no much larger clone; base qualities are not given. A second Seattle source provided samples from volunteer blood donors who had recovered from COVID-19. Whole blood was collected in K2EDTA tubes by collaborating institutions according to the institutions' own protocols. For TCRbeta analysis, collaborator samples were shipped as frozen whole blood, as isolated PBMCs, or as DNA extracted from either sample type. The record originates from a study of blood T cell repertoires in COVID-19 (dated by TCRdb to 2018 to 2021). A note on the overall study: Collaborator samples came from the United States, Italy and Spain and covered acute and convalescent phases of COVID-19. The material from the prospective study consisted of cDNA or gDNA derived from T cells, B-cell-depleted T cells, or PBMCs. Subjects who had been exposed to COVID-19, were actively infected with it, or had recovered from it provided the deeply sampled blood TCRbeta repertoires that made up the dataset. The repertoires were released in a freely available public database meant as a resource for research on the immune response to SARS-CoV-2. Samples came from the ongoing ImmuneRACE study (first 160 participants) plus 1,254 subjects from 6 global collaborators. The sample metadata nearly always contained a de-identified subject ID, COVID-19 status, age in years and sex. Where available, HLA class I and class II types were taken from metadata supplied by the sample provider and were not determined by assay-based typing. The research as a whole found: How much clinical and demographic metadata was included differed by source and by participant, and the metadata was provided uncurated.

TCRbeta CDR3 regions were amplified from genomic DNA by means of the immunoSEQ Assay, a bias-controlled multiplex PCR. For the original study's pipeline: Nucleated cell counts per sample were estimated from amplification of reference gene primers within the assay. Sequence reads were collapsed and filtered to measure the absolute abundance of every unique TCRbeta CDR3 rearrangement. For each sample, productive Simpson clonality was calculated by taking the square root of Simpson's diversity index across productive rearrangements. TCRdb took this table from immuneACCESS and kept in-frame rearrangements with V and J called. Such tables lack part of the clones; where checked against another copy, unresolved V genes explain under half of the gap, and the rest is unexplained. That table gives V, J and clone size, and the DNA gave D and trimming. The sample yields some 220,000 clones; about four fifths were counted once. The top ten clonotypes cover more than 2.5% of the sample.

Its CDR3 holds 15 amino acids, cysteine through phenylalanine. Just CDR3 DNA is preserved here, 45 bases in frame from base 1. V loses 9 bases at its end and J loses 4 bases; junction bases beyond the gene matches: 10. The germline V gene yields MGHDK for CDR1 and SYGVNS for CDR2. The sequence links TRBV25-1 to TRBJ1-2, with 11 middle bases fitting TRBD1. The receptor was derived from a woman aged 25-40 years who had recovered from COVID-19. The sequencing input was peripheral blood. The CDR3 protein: CASETGTGGFYGYTF. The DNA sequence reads TGTGCCAGTGAGACCGGGACAGGGGGATTCTATGGCTACACCTTC.